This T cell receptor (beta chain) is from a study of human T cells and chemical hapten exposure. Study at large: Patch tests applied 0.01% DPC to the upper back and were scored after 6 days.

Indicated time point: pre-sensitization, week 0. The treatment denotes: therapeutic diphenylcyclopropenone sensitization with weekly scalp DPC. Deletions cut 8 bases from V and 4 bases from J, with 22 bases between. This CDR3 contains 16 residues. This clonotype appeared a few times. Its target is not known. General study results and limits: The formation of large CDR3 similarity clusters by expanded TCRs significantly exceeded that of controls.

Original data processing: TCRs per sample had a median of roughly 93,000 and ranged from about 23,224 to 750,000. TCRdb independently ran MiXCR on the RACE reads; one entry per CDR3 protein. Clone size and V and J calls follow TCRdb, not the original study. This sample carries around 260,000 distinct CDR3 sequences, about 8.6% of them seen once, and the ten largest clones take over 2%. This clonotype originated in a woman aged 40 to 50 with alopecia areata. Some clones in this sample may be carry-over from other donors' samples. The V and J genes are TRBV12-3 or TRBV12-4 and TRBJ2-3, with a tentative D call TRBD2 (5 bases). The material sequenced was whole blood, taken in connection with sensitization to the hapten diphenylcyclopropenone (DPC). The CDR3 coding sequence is TGTGCCAGCCGTCCTAGCTCGAGCTTTCGCGCAGATACGCAGTATTTT. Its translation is CASRPSSSFRADTQYF.